This T cell receptor (beta chain) is from a study of cytomegalovirus exposure and HLA in healthy donors. General observations from the study: Later work showed greater clonal expansion in HLA-associated TCR beta chains than in equally common others. Published work reported that the classifier diagnosed cytomegalovirus status with high specificity and sensitivity. An analysis done earlier found most TCR beta V segments productive about 90% or about 30% of the time.

With 60 Vbeta and 13 Jbeta primers, the PCR was carried out. Profiled with immunoSEQ multiplex PCR; TCRdb holds only in-frame clones, not every one. The sample shows some 170,000 clones, roughly 79% of them seen only once. A note on this clone: No antigen is known for it.

The CDR3 has 14 amino acids. With 4 bases removed from V and 7 bases from J, the gap between germline ends came to 16 bases. Per germline, CDR1 LNHDA and CDR2 SQIVND (reference sequence). The J gene is TRBJ1-1, the V gene TRBV19, with D possibly being TRBD1 (6 bases). This TCR was recovered from a male donor in good health and CMV-seronegative. The sequenced sample was PBMCs. CDR3 nucleotides: TGTGCCAGTAGTACTCGTAAGGACAGAGATGAAGCTTTCTTT. This gives the protein CASSTRKDRDEAFF.